This T cell receptor beta chain was found in a study of blood T cell repertoires in COVID-19 (dated by TCRdb to 2019 to 2021). General notes on the study: The collaborator samples originated in the United States, Italy and Spain and spanned the acute and convalescent phases of COVID-19. The prospective study material was composed of cDNA or gDNA derived from T cells, B-cell-depleted T cells, or PBMCs. The dataset comprised deeply sampled blood TCRbeta repertoires from subjects exposed to, actively infected with, or recovered from COVID-19. The repertoires were released in a freely available public database intended as a resource for research on the immune response to SARS-CoV-2. The samples were drawn from two sources: the first 160 participants of the ongoing ImmuneRACE study, and fewer than 1,500 subjects contributed by 6 global collaborators. Sample metadata almost always included a de-identified subject ID, COVID-19 status, age in years and sex. Where HLA class I and class II types were available, the types were taken from metadata supplied by the sample provider, not from assay-based typing.

Inclusive of the bounding cysteine and phenylalanine, the CDR3 is 16 residues long. The sequence is cut down to CDR3 DNA, 48 bases in frame from base 1. CDR1 PRHDT and CDR2 FYEKMQ are derived from the germline V gene (reference sequence). Deletion took 5 bases off V and 2 bases off J, with a span of 19 bases between the germline ends. On this clone: Its antigen specificity is not known. Base-call qualities are not available, and no considerably larger clone is one nucleotide away.

What the work shows at the level of the full study, not this receptor alone: The amount of clinical and demographic metadata varied by source and participant and was provided uncurated.

At one collaborating source in Seattle, patients were enrolled during active infection and were followed longitudinally through the course of disease. Each collaborating institution followed its own protocols to collect whole blood in K2EDTA tubes. For TCRbeta analysis, collaborator samples were shipped as frozen whole blood, as isolated PBMCs, or as DNA extracted from either sample type. TCRbeta CDR3 regions were amplified from genomic DNA using the immunoSEQ Assay, a bias-controlled multiplex PCR. On the authors' methods: Within the assay, amplification of reference gene primers was used to estimate how many nucleated cells each sample contained. To quantify the absolute abundance of each unique TCRbeta CDR3 rearrangement, sequence reads were collapsed and filtered. For each sample, productive Simpson clonality was calculated as the square root of Simpson's diversity index over productive rearrangements. TCRdb stores this immuneACCESS table with in-frame sequences only. Part of the clones is absent; in the studies checked, under half of the shortfall reflects unresolved V genes, and no reason is known for the rest. V, J and clone size reflect that table, while D and trimming were determined from the DNA. The sample table records 200,000 to 250,000 clones; about 93% of these occur just once. The leading ten clones occupy about 0.8% of the sample.

The chain uses TRBV13 and TRBJ2-7, with the D gene call left open. This receptor was identified in a man in his fifties or sixties with COVID-19, enrolled during active disease. Sequenced material: peripheral blood. The CDR3 region has the sequence CASSPYPAANAYEQYF. The DNA sequence follows: TGTGCCAGCAGCCCATACCCTGCGGCGAATGCCTACGAGCAGTACTTC.